A single sample is the source of the 4 T cell receptor beta chains below, sequenced in a study of blood T cell repertoires in COVID-19. This table comes from immunoSEQ multiplex PCR, and its TCRdb copy is limited to in-frame clones, with some not included. In the table there are some 400,000 clones, roughly 91% of which are singletons. Sequencing was done on a sample of PBMCs or T cells enriched from blood (not recorded which). Every receptor here comes from a woman in her twenties or thirties who had recovered from COVID-19.

The chain employs TRBV5-4 and TRBJ1-2; D might be TRBD1 (5 bases). The CDR3 consists of 13 residues. With 4 bases removed from V and 6 bases from J, the gap between germline ends came to 13 bases. Germline loops: CDR1 SGHNT, CDR2 YYREEE (reference sequence). CDR3: CASSQGLRDGYTF. In DNA form, the CDR3 reads TGTGCCAGCAGCCAGGGACTAAGGGATGGCTACACCTTC.

The rearrangement links TRBV7-9 to TRBJ2-7, with D tentatively TRBD1 (6 bases). The CDR3 has 14 residues. V shed 6 bases and J shed 0 bases, with 12 bases lying between them. Germline-derived CDR1 and CDR2 are SEHNR and FQNEAQ (reference sequence). The CDR3 sequence: CASRSTGSSYEQYF. The CDR3 DNA reads TGTGCCAGCAGATCTACAGGGAGCTCCTACGAGCAGTACTTC.

The CDR3 loop reads CASSPLSGTDEAFF. The CDR3 DNA reads as TGCGCCAGCAGCCCCCTGTCGGGGACAGATGAAGCTTTCTTT. The V and J genes are TRBV5-1 and TRBJ1-1; TRBD1 matches at 7 bases. Per the germline V gene, CDR1 is SGHRS and CDR2 is YFSETQ. The trim removed 4 bases at V and 7 bases at J, leaving 10 bases unmatched. The CDR3 is 14 residues long.

V is TRBV4-2 and J is TRBJ2-7, with D possibly matching TRBD1 (6 bases). The CDR3 runs 15 residues. Germline lookup yields CDR1 LGHNA and CDR2 YNFKEQ. V was pared by 0 bases and J by 0 bases, with 9 bases between. The DNA for the CDR3 is TGTGCCAGCAGCCAAGAGAGACAGGTCTCCTACGAGCAGTACTTC. Translated, it gives CASSQERQVSYEQYF.